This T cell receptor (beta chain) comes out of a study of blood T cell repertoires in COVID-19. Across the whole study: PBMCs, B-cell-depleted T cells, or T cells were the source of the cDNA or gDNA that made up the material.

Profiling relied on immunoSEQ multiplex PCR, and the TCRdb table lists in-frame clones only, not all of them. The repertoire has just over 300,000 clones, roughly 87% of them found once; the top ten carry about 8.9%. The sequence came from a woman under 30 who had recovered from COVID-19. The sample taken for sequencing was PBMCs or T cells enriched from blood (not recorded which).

The DNA for the CDR3 is TGTGCCAGCTCCCCCATTCCCGGGACAGGGAGCACAGATACGCAGTATTTT. Amino acids: CASSPIPGTGSTDTQYF. The gene calls are TRBV18 and TRBJ2-3; TRBD1 aligns across 9 bases. Unmatched junction bases numbered 10, after V lost 6 bases and J lost 0 bases. Germline V gene data show CDR1 as KGHSH and CDR2 as LQKENI. This CDR3 comprises 17 residues.